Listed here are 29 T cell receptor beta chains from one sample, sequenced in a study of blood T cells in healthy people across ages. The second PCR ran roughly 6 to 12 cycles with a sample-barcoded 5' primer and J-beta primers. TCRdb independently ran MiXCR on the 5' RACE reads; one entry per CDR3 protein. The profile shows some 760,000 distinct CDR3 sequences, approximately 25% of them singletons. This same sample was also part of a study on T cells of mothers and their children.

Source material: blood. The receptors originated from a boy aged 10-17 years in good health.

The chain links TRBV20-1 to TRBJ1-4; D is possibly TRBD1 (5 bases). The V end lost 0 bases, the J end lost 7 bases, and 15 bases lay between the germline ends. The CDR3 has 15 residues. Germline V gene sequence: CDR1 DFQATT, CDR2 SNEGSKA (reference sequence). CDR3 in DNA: TGCAGTGCTAGAGATGTGCTGGGGCAGAGTGAAAAACTGTTTTTT. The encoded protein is CSARDVLGQSEKLFF.

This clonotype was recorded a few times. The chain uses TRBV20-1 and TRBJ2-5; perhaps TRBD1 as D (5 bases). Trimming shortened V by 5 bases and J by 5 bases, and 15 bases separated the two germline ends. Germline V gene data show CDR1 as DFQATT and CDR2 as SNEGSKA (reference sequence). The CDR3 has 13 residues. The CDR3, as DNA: TGCAGTGCTGACCAGGGAAGTTGGGAGACCCAGTACTTC. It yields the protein CSADQGSWETQYF.

CDR3 sequence (DNA): TGTGCCAGCAGCTCATCACAGGGATTCAGCACTGAAGCTTTCTTT. It is translated as CASSSSQGFSTEAFF. The chain is built from TRBV7-2 and TRBJ1-1; possibly TRBD1 for D (6 bases). Germline V gene data show CDR1 as SGHTA and CDR2 as FQGNSA. The CDR3 has 15 residues. Trimming pared 4 bases from V and 4 bases from J, leaving 16 bases between.

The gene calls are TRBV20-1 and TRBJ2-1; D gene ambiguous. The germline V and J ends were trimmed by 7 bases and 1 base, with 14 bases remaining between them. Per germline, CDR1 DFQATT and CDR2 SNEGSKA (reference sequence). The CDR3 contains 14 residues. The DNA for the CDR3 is TGCAGTGGAGAAGGTACAGAGTCCTACAATGAGCAGTTCTTC. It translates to CSGEGTESYNEQFF.

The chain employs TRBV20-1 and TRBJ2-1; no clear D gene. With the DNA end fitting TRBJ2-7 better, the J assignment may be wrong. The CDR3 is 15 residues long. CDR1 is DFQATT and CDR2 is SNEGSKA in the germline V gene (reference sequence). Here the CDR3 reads CSARGDKDLTYEQYF. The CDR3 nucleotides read TGCAGTGCTAGAGGCGACAAGGACCTTACCTACGAGCAGTACTTC.

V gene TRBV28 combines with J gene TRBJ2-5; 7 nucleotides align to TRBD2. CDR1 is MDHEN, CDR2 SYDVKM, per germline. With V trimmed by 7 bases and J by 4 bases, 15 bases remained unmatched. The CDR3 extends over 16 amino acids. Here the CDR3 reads CASNYAAGIRRETQYF. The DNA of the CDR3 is TGTGCCAGCAATTACGCAGCGGGGATCCGACGAGAGACCCAGTACTTC.

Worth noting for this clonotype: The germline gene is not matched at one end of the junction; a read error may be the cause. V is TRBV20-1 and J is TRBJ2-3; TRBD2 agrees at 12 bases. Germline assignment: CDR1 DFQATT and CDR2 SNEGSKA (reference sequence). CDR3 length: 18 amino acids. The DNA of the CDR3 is TGCAGTACTAGAGTGTGGGGACTAGCGGGCGCTATCCCAGATACGCAGTATTTT. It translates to CSTRVWGLAGAIPDTQYF.

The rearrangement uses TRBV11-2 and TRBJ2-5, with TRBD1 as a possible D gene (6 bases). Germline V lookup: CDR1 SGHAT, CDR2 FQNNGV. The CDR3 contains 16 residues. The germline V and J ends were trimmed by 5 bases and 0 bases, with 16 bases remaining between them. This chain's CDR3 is CASSVVQGNHQETQYF. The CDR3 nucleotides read TGTGCCAGCAGCGTCGTGCAGGGGAATCACCAAGAGACCCAGTACTTC.

The CDR3 spells CASSLGPGQSDGYTF. In DNA form, the CDR3 reads TGCGCCAGCAGCTTGGGCCCGGGACAGAGTGATGGCTACACCTTC. The chain has TRBV5-1 and TRBJ1-2; 7 nucleotides match TRBD1. With 0 bases clipped from V and 6 bases from J, the junction kept 8 bases outside the gene matches. Germline V gene lookup returns CDR1 SGHRS and CDR2 YFSETQ. CDR3 length: 15 residues.

CDR3 loop: CASRERGYAHEQYF. CDR3 coding DNA: TGTGCCAGCAGGGAAAGGGGGTATGCCCACGAGCAGTACTTC. The genes are TRBV6-6 and TRBJ2-7, with D possibly matching TRBD1 (6 bases). V lost 6 bases and J lost 5, with 17 bases in between. CDR1 and CDR2 (germline): MNHNY, SVGAGI (reference sequence). The CDR3 runs to 14 residues.

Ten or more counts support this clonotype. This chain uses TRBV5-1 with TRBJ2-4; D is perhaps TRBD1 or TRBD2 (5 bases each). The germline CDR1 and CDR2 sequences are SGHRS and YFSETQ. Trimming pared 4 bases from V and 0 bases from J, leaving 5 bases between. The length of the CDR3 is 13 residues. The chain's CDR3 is CASSGGAKNIQYF. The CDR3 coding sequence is TGCGCCAGCAGCGGGGGAGCCAAAAACATTCAGTACTTC.

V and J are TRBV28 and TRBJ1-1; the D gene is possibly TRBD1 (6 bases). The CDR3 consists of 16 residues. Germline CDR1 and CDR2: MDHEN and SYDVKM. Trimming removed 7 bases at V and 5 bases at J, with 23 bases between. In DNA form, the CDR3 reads TGTGCCAGCAACATATACGGTACAGGGTCGGGAACTGAAGCTTTCTTT. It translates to CASNIYGTGSGTEAFF.

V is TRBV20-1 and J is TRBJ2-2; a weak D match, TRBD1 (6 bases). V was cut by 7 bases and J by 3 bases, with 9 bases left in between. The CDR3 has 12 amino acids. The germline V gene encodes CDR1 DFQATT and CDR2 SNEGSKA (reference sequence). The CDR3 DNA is TGCAGTGTTCACAGGGACACCGGGGAGCTGTTTTTT. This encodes CSVHRDTGELFF.

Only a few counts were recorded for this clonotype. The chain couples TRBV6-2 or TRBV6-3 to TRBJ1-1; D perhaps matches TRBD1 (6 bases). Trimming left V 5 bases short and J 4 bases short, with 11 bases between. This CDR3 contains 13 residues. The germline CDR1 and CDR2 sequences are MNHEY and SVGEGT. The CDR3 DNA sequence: TGTGCCAGCAGTCGACAGGTGGGCACTGAAGCTTTCTTT. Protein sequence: CASSRQVGTEAFF.

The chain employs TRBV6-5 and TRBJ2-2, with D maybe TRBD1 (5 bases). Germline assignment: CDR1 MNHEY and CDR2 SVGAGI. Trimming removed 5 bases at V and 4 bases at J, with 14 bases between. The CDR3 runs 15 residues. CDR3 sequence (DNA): TGTGCCAGCAGTACGCTGTGGGGCGGCACCGGGGAGCTGTTTTTT. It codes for CASSTLWGGTGELFF.

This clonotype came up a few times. CDR3 region: CASSLEAGRYEQYF. CDR3 DNA: TGTGCCAGCAGTTTAGAGGCAGGGAGATACGAGCAGTACTTC. The chain links TRBV12-3 or TRBV12-4 to TRBJ2-7; D possibly matches TRBD1 or TRBD2 (5 bases each). The length of the CDR3 is 14 residues. V was clipped by 1 base and J by 4 bases, with 11 bases between them.

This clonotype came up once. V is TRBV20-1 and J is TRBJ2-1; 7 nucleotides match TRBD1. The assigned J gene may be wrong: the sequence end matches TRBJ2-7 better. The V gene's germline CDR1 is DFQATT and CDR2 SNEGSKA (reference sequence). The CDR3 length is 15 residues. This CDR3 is CSARGETGNPYEQYF. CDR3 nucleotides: TGCAGTGCTAGAGGGGAGACAGGGAACCCCTACGAGCAGTACTTC.

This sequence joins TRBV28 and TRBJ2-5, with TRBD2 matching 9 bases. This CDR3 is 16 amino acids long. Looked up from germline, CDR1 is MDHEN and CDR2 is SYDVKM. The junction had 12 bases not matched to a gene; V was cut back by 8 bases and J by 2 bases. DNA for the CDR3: TGTGCCAGCCGAACACCAGCGGGAGGCTATCAAGAGACCCAGTACTTC. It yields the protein CASRTPAGGYQETQYF.

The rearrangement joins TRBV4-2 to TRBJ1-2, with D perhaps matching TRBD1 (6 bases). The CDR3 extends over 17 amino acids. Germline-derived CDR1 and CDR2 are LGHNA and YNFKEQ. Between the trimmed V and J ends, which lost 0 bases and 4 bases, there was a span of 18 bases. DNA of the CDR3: TGTGCCAGCAGCCAAGATTGGGGGCCAGATCCGAGCTATGGCTACACCTTC. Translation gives CASSQDWGPDPSYGYTF.

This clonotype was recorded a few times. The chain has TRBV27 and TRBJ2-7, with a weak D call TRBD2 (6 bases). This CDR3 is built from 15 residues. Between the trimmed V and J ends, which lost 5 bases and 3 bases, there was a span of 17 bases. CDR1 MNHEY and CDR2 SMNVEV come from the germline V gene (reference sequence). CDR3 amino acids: CASSPTWVGGYEQYF. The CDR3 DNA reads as TGTGCCAGCAGTCCAACATGGGTCGGGGGCTACGAGCAGTACTTC.

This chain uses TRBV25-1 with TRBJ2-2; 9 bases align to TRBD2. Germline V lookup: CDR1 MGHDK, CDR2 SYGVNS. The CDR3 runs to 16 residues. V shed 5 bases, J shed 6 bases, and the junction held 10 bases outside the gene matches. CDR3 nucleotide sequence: TGTGCCAGCAGTAACAGCTCAGCGGGAGGTCCCGGGGAGCTGTTTTTT. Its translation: CASSNSSAGGPGELFF.

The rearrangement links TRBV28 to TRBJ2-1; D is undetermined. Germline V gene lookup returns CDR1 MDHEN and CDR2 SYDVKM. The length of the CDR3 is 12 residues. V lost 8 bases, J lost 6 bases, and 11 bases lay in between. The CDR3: CASGTAFNEQFF. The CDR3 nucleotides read TGTGCCAGCGGAACGGCTTTCAATGAGCAGTTCTTC.

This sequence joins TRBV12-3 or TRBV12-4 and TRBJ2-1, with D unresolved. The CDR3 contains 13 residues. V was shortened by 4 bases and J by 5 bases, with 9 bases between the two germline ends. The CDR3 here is CASSSTANNEQFF. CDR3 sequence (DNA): TGTGCCAGCAGTTCCACAGCGAACAATGAGCAGTTCTTC.

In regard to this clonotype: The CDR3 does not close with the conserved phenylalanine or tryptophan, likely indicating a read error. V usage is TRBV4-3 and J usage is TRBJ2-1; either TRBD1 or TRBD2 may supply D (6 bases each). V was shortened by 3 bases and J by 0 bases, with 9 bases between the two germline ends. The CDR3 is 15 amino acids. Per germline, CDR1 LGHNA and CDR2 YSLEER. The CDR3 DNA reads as TGCGCCAGCAGCCAGGGGGGACACTCCTACAATGAGCAGTTCCTC. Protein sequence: CASSQGGHSYNEQFL.

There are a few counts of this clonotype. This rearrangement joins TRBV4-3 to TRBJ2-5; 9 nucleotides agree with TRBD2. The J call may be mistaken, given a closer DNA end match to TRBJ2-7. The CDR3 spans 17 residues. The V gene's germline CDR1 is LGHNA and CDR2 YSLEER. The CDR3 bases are TGCGCCAGCAGCCAAGATTTTCAGCGGGAGGTGACCTACGAGCAGTACTTC. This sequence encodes CASSQDFQREVTYEQYF.

The CDR3 here is CSAREASDISYEQYF. In nucleotides, the CDR3 is TGCAGTGCTAGAGAGGCCAGTGATATCTCCTACGAGCAGTACTTC. V is TRBV20-1 and J is TRBJ2-7; no reliable D call. Germline V gene lookup returns CDR1 DFQATT and CDR2 SNEGSKA (reference sequence). V was shortened by 0 bases and J by 0 bases, with 12 bases between the two germline ends. CDR3 size: 15 residues.

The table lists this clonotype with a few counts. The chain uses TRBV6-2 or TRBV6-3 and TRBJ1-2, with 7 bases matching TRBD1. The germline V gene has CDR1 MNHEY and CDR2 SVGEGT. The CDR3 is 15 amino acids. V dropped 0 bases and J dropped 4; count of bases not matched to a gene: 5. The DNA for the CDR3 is TGTGCCAGCAGTTACTCGAGCGGACAGGTCTATGGCTACACCTTC. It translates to CASSYSSGQVYGYTF.

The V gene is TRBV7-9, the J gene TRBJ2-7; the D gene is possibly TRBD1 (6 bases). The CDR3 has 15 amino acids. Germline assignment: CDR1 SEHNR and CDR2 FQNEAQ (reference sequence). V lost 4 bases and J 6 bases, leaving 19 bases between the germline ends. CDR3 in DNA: TGTGCCAGCAGCTCTAGTAAGACAGGCCGACCCGAGCAGTACTTC. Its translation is CASSSSKTGRPEQYF. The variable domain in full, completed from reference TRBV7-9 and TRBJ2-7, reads DTGVSQNPRHKITKRGQNVTFRCDPISEHNRLYWYRQTLGQGPEFLTYFQNEAQLEKSRLLSDRFSAERPKGSFSTLEIQRTEQGDSAMYLCASSSSKTGRPEQYFGPGTRLTVT.

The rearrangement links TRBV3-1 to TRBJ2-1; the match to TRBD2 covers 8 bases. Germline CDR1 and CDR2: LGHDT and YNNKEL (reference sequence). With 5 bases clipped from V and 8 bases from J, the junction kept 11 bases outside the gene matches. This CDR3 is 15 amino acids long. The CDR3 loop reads CASSNSGGRIDEQFF. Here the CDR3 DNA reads TGTGCCAGCAGCAACTCAGGCGGGAGGATAGATGAGCAGTTCTTC.